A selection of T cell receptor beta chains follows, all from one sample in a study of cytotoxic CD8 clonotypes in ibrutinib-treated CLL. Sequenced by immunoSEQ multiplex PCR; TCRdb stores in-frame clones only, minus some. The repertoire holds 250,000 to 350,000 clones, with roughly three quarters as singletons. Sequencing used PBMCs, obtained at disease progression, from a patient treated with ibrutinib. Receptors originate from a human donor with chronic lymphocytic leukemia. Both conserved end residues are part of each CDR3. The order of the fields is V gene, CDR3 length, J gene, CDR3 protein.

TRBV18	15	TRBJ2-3	CASSPLAGDPDTQYF
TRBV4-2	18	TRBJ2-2	CASSTRTETRQVTGELFF
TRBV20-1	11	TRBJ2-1	CSASRTDEQFF
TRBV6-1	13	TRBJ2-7	CASTEGKVYEQYF
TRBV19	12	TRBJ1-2	CASSTGAGGYTF
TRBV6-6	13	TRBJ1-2	CASSLDRADGYTF
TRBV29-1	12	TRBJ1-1	CSLYRDRDEAFF
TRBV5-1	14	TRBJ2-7	CASRRAGGLYEQYF
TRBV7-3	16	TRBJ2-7	CASSLQPGLVGDEQYF
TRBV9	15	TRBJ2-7	CASSAGLAGDYEQYF
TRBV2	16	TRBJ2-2	CASSSWSGANTGELFF
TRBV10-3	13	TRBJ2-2	CAITRAGTGELFF
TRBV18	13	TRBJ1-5	CASSPLANQPQHF
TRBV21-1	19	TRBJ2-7	CASPNVPEEGEYLPYEQYF
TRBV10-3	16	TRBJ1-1	CAISDSDRGWNTEAFF
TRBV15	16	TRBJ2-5	CATSRDWSGGAETQYF
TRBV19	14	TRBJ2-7	CASSIGYYGTEQYF
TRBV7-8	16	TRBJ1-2	CASSLGTGGVSRRYTF
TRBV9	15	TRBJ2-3	CASTPWGDYTDTQYF
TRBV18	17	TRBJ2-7	CASSPIWAERKDYEQYF
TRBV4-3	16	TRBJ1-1	CASSQESTRLNTEAFF
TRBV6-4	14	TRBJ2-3	CASSDWDPTDTQYF
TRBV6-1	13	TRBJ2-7	CASLGQGTYEQYF
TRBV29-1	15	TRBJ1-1	CSVEDSGALGTEAFF
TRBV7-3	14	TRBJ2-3	CASSFGVSTDTQYF
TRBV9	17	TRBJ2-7	CASSVSRQTGRSSEQYF
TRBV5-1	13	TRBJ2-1	CASSQAGGNEQFF
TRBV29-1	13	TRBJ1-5	CSAADGSSQPQHF
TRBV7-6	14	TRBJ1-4	CASSLVSYNEKLFF
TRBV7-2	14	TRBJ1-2	CASSLGQQARGYTF
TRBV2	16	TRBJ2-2	CASSDTSGGHTGELFF
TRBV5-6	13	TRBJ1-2	CASSLSRVGGYTF
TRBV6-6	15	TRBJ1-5	CASSYLDGSNQPQHF
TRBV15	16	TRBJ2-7	CATSSAGASGSYEQYF
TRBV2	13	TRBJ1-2	CASSGRPKNGYTF
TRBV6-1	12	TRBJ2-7	CASTEDSYEQYF